This T cell receptor (beta chain) was sequenced in a study of T cells expressing NK-cell markers. About the study: The sequencing cohort of eight donors included seven HCMV-seropositive individuals and one seronegative individual. Study findings and constraints: Expanded NKG2C+ T cell clones had unclear HCMV specificity. In about six donors, dominant NKG2C+ clonotypes were roughly 1.0-7.0% of CD8+ T cells.

The CDR3 contains 15 residues. Germline loops: CDR1 SQVTM, CDR2 ANQGSEA. The authors generated TCR beta cDNA through 5'RACE template switching with UMIs. TCRdb re-called the 5' RACE reads, yielding one record per CDR3 amino acid sequence without DNA. The repertoire table contains 150,000 to 200,000 distinct CDR3 sequences. On this clonotype itself: Its antigen is currently unknown.

V usage is TRBV29-1 and J usage is TRBJ2-7; the D call of TRBD1 rests on TCRdb alone, since no DNA is present to check it. The sample was blood T cells: a sorted CD56 or NKG2C T cell subset, CD4+ or CD8+ T cells, or bulk PBMC T cells (not recorded which). This clonotype was obtained from a woman between 18 and 70 years old in good health. This CDR3 is CSVEPGGQGRPEQYF.